The 21 T cell receptor beta chains below come from one sample, sequenced in a study of T-cell memory formation after mild COVID-19. TCRdb passed the 5' RACE reads through MiXCR, listing each CDR3 protein once. The sample has roughly 52,000 distinct CDR3 sequences, more than 8% seen once. The sequenced material came from PBMCs or a T cell subset sorted from them (not recorded which). The receptor source for this set is a man between 18 and 29 years old who had mild COVID-19 (a few samples of this study predate the infection). Cell type and time point are not known.

This clonotype was observed at least ten times. The chain has TRBV12-3 or TRBV12-4 and TRBJ2-7; D remains unclear. Trimming shortened V by 1 base and J by 0 bases, and 4 bases separated the two germline ends. The CDR3 totals 13 residues. The CDR3 protein is CASSLDNSYEQYF. In nucleotides, the CDR3 is TGTGCCAGCAGTTTAGACAACTCCTACGAGCAGTACTTC.

The rearrangement joins TRBV2 to TRBJ1-6; 9 nucleotides match TRBD1. The germline V gene encodes CDR1 SNHLY and CDR2 FYNNEI. The CDR3 consists of 15 residues. Losses at the gene ends were 1 base for V and 9 bases for J; bases not matched to a gene: 4. In nucleotides, the CDR3 is TGTGCCAGCAGTGAAGAAGGGACAGGGTTTTCACCCCTCCACTTT. Protein product: CASSEEGTGFSPLHF.

Many counts were recorded for this clonotype. The V and J genes are TRBV6-5 and TRBJ1-1; 7 positions agree with TRBD1. This CDR3 region has 13 residues. CDR1 and CDR2 from the germline V gene are MNHEY and SVGAGI. Trimming took 4 bases from V and 4 from J; bases not matched to a gene: 3. The CDR3 DNA is TGTGCCAGCAGTTTGTACAGGGGCACTGAAGCTTTCTTT. Protein product: CASSLYRGTEAFF.

This clonotype was observed a handful of times. V and J are TRBV7-2 and TRBJ2-7, with 8 nucleotides matching TRBD2. The CDR3 runs to 15 residues. V trimming: 1 base; J trimming: 2 bases; junction bases outside the gene matches: 4. The V gene's germline CDR1 is SGHTA and CDR2 FQGNSA. CDR3: CASSLGVGGAYEQYF. In nucleotides, the CDR3 is TGTGCCAGCAGCTTAGGAGTCGGGGGGGCCTACGAGCAGTACTTC.

This sequence joins TRBV5-4 and TRBJ2-2, with D perhaps matching TRBD1 (5 bases). Trimming left V 0 bases short and J 4 bases short, with 10 bases between. Germline V gives CDR1 SGHNT, CDR2 YYREEE (reference sequence). CDR3 length equals 15 residues. CDR3 nucleotides: TGTGCCAGCAGCTTGGCCAAGGGGTCCACCGGGGAGCTGTTTTTT. Amino acids: CASSLAKGSTGELFF. Combining the CDR3 with reference TRBV5-4 and TRBJ2-2 gives the whole variable domain ETGVTQSPTHLIKTRGQQVTLRCSSQSGHNTVSWYQQALGQGPQFIFQYYREEENGRGNFPPRFSGLQFPNYSSELNVNALELDDSALYLCASSLAKGSTGELFFGEGSRLTVL.

This clonotype has a count of ten or more. The rearrangement links TRBV20-1 to TRBJ1-5, with D uncertain. Germline assignment: CDR1 DFQATT and CDR2 SNEGSKA (reference sequence). This CDR3 is 13 amino acids long. Trimming took off 2 bases at V and 0 bases at J, with 5 bases between the two ends. The CDR3 DNA is TGCAGTGCTAGATCGGATAGCAATCAGCCCCAGCATTTT. It encodes CSARSDSNQPQHF.

This clonotype has more than one count but fewer than ten. The chain links TRBV7-8 to TRBJ1-5; the D gene is possibly TRBD1 (5 bases). The CDR3 loop spans 15 amino acids. The germline gives CDR1 SGHVS, CDR2 FQNEAQ. The germline V and J ends were trimmed by 1 base and 4 bases, with 11 bases remaining between them. In DNA form, the CDR3 reads TGTGCCAGCAGCTTAGGGGACGGAAAGAATCAGCCCCAGCATTTT. It yields the protein CASSLGDGKNQPQHF.

This clonotype was seen repeatedly, ten times or more. The V and J genes are TRBV7-2 and TRBJ2-3; D uncertain. Trimming left V 6 bases short and J 1 base short, with 11 bases between. Germline V gene data show CDR1 as SGHTA and CDR2 as FQGNSA. CDR3 length: 14 amino acids. Here the CDR3 reads CASRPGRGTDTQYF. CDR3 sequence (DNA): TGTGCCAGCAGGCCGGGTCGAGGCACAGATACGCAGTATTTT.

This clonotype came up a few times. CDR3 sequence reads: CASSGQEASDTQYF. The CDR3 bases are TGCGCCAGCAGTGGCCAGGAAGCTTCAGATACGCAGTATTTT. V gene TRBV4-3 combines with J gene TRBJ2-3; D is uncertain. The CDR3 contains 14 residues. The ends were cut back, 6 bases at V and 4 bases at J, with 14 bases in the middle. From germline, CDR1 is LGHNA and CDR2 YSLEER.

V is TRBV28 and J is TRBJ2-7; a weak D match, TRBD2 (5 bases). The CDR3 has 13 residues. V was clipped by 5 bases and J by 6 bases, with 14 bases between them. The germline CDR1 and CDR2 sequences are MDHEN and SYDVKM. CDR3 amino acids: CASSRTREAEQYV. The CDR3 DNA sequence: TGTGCCAGCAGTCGAACCCGGGAAGCCGAGCAGTACGTC.

This clonotype was recorded many times. V usage is TRBV7-3 and J usage is TRBJ2-3; D remains unclear. Deletions cut 5 bases from V and 6 bases from J, with 9 bases between. CDR1 SGHTA and CDR2 FQGTGA come from the germline V gene. The CDR3 is made up of 12 amino acids. Here the CDR3 DNA reads TGTGCCAGCAGCGCTTCCTCGGATACGCAGTATTTT. Translation gives CASSASSDTQYF.

This clonotype was detected a few times. The CDR3 DNA follows: TGTGCCAGCAGCTTGAACCCTAGCGGGGGGGCCGGTGAGCAGTACTTC. Its protein product is CASSLNPSGGAGEQYF. The chain has TRBV11-2 and TRBJ2-7; TRBD2 agrees at 12 bases. This CDR3 is 16 amino acids long. V was pared by 3 bases and J by 7 bases, with 10 bases of the junction left unmatched. CDR1 and CDR2 from the germline V gene are SGHAT and FQNNGV.

This clonotype showed up just a few times. V usage is TRBV5-1 and J usage is TRBJ1-6; unclear D gene. V dropped 4 bases and J dropped 3 bases, with 11 bases sitting between them. This CDR3 is 15 amino acids long. Per germline, CDR1 SGHRS and CDR2 YFSETQ. The CDR3, as DNA: TGCGCCAGCAGCGACCAACAGTACTATAATTCACCCCTCCACTTT. Amino acid sequence: CASSDQQYYNSPLHF.

J is TRBJ1-1 and V is TRBV7-3; D remains unclear. The V gene's germline CDR1 is SGHTA and CDR2 FQGTGA. Trimming pared 3 bases from V and 0 bases from J, leaving 5 bases between. This CDR3 is built from 13 residues. CDR3 nucleotides: TGTGCCAGCAGCTTCAACATGAACACTGAAGCTTTCTTT. Encoded protein: CASSFNMNTEAFF.

Many counts were recorded for this clonotype. The V gene is TRBV7-2, the J gene TRBJ1-1; D not resolved. The length of the CDR3 is 14 residues. V lost 3 bases to trimming and J lost 1 base, with 9 bases between them. Germline V gene sequence: CDR1 SGHTA, CDR2 FQGNSA. The CDR3 region is CASSFGSPNTEAFF. In DNA, the CDR3 is TGTGCCAGCAGCTTTGGGTCCCCGAACACTGAAGCTTTCTTT.

A few counts support this clonotype. The CDR3 loop reads CASSLGSSPLHF. CDR3 sequence (DNA): TGTGCCAGCAGCTTAGGGAGCTCACCCCTCCACTTT. The rearrangement joins TRBV7-9 to TRBJ1-6; D is uncertain. CDR1 and CDR2 from the germline V gene are SEHNR and FQNEAQ (reference sequence). The germline V and J ends were trimmed by 1 base and 10 bases, with 5 bases remaining between them. CDR3 length equals 12 residues.

V gene TRBV6-2 or TRBV6-3 combines with J gene TRBJ1-5; 10 positions match TRBD1. The CDR3 is 20 residues long. With V trimmed by 4 bases and J by 1 base, 16 bases remained unmatched. The V gene's germline CDR1 is MNHEY and CDR2 SVGEGT. This chain's CDR3 is CASSSRAGTGAWLSNQPQHF. The DNA of the CDR3 is TGTGCCAGCAGTTCCAGGGCCGGGACAGGGGCTTGGTTGAGCAATCAGCCCCAGCATTTT.

The V call is TRBV29-1, the J call TRBJ2-5; 7 bases fit TRBD2. CDR3 length: 14 amino acids. The germline V gene has CDR1 SQVTM and CDR2 ANQGSEA. Losses at the gene ends were 5 bases for V and 0 bases for J; bases not matched to a gene: 6. CDR3 DNA sequence: TGCAGCGTTCGGGGCGGGGGAAACCAAGAGACCCAGTACTTC. Encoded protein: CSVRGGGNQETQYF.

The V call is TRBV12-3 or TRBV12-4, the J call TRBJ2-1, with D possibly being TRBD1 or TRBD2 (5 bases each). The CDR3 sequence is 13 residues long. Trimming removed 8 bases from V and 5 bases from J, with 13 bases in between. The CDR3 DNA reads TGTGCCAGCGCCGAGGGGTGGAACAATGAGCAGTTCTTC. Translating it yields CASAEGWNNEQFF.

The table lists this clonotype with many counts. The V call is TRBV20-1, the J call TRBJ2-7; TRBD1 matches at 10 bases. The CDR3 sequence is 13 residues long. The J segment lost 4 bases and the V segment lost 8 bases, leaving 8 bases of the junction unmatched. Germline V lookup: CDR1 DFQATT, CDR2 SNEGSKA (reference sequence). Here the CDR3 DNA reads TGCAGTATTCTGGGACAGGGGTCGTACGAGCAGTACTTC. This gives the protein CSILGQGSYEQYF.

This clonotype was seen at least ten times. The chain has TRBV29-1 and TRBJ1-2; weak D call: TRBD1 (6 bases). Germline V gene lookup returns CDR1 SQVTM and CDR2 ANQGSEA. The CDR3 spans 14 residues. The V and J ends lost 3 bases and 4 bases respectively, with 15 bases between them. The CDR3 sequence: CSVEAQGRVYGYTF. CDR3 DNA sequence: TGCAGCGTTGAGGCCCAGGGGCGTGTCTATGGCTACACCTTC.